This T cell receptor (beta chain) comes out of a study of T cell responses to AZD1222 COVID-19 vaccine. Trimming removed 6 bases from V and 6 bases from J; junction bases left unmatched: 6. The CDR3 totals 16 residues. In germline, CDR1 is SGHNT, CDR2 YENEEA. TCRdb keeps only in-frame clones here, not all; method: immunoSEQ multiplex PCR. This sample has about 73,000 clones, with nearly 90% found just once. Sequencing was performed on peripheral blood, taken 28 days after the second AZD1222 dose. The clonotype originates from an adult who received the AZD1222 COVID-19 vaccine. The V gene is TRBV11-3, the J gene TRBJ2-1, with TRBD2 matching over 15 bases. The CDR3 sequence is CASRPGGLAGGNEQFF. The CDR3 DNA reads TGTGCCAGCAGACCCGGGGGACTAGCGGGAGGCAATGAGCAGTTCTTC.